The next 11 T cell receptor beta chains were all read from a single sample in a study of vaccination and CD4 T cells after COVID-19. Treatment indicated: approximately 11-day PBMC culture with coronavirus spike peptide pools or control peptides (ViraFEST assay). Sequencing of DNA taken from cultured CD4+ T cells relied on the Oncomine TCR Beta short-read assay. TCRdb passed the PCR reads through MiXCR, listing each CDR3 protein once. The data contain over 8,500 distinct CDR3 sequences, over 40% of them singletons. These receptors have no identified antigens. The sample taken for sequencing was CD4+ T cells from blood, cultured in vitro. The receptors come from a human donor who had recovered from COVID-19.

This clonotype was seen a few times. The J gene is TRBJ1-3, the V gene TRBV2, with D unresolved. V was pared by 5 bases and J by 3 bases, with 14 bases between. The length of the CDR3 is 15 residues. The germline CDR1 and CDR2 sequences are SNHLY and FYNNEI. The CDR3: CASSPRTSNGNTIYF. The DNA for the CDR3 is TGTGCCAGCAGTCCGAGGACTAGCAATGGAAACACCATATATTTT.

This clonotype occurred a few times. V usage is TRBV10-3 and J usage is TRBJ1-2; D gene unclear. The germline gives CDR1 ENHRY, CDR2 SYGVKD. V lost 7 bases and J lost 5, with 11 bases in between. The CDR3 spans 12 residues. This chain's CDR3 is CAIKGDAYGYTF. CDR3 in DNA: TGTGCCATCAAGGGAGACGCTTATGGCTACACCTTC.

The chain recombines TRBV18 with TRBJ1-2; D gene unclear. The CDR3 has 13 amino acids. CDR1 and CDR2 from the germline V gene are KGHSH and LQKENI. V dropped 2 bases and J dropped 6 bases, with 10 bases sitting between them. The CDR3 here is CASSPSLDDGYTF. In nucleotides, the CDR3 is TGTGCCAGCTCACCATCATTGGACGATGGCTACACCTTC.

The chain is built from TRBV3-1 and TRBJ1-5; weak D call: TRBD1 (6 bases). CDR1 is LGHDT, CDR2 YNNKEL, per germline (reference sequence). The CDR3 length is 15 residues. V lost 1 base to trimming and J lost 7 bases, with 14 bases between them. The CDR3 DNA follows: TGTGCCAGCAGCCAAGGCAGGGGAGCAGGGCAGCCCCAGCATTTT. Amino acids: CASSQGRGAGQPQHF.

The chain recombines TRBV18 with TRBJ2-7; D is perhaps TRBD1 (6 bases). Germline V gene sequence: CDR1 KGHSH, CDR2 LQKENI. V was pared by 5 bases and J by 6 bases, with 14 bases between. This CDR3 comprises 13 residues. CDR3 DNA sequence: TGTGCCAGCTCAAACAGGGACCCCCCCGAGCAGTACTTC. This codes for CASSNRDPPEQYF.

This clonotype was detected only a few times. DNA of the CDR3: TGCAGTGCTAGAGATTGGAATCGGCGGATGAACACTGAAGCTTTCTTT. It encodes CSARDWNRRMNTEAFF. This chain connects TRBV20-1 to TRBJ1-1; D gene ambiguous. Trimming left V 0 bases short and J 0 bases short, with 14 bases between. CDR3 length equals 16 residues. CDR1 DFQATT and CDR2 SNEGSKA come from the germline V gene (reference sequence).

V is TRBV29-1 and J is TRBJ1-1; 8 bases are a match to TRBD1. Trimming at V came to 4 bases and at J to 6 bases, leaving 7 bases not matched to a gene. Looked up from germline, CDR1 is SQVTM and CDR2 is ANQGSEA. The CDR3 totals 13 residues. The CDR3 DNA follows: TGCAGCGTTGTTCAGGGGGCAATCGCTGAAGCTTTCTTT. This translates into CSVVQGAIAEAFF. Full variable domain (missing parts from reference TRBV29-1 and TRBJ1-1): SAVISQKPSRDICQRGTSLTIQCQVDSQVTMMFWYRQQPGQSLTLIATANQGSEATYESGFVIDKFPISRPNLTFSTLTVSNMSPEDSSIYLCSVVQGAIAEAFFGQGTRLTVV.

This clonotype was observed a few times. CDR3 DNA sequence: TGTGCCAGCCGTGAATCCGGGGCGTCGAACACTGAAGCTTTCTTT. Translated: CASRESGASNTEAFF. The gene calls are TRBV18 and TRBJ1-1, with D possibly being TRBD1 (5 bases). V gave up 8 bases and J gave up 1 base, with 17 bases separating them. This CDR3 has 15 amino acids. Germline V gene sequence: CDR1 KGHSH, CDR2 LQKENI.

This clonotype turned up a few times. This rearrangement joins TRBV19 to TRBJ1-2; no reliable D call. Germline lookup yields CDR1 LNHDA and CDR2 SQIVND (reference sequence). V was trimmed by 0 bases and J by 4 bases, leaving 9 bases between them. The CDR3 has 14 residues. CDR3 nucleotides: TGTGCCAGTAGTATAGATGGCAGACCCTATGGCTACACCTTC. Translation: CASSIDGRPYGYTF.

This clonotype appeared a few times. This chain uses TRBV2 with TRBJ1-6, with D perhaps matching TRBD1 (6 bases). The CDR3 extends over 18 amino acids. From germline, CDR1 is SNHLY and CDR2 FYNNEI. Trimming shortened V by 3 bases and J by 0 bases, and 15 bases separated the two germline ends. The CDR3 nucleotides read TGTGCCAGCAGTGACAGGGGTACTAGGGGCTCCTATAATTCACCCCTCCACTTT. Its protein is CASSDRGTRGSYNSPLHF.

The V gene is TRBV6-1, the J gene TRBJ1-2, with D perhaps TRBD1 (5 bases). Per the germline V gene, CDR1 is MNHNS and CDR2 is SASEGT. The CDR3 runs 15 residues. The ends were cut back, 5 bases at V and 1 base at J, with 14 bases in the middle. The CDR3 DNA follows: TGTGCCAGCAGTCGTGGGGGGGTCGGTAACTATGGCTACACCTTC. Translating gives CASSRGGVGNYGYTF.